These T cell receptor beta chains were read from a single sample in a study of tumor-infiltrating lymphocytes in primary liver carcinoma. Each CDR3 protein gets one entry after TCRdb re-called the multiplex PCR reads with MiXCR. The table includes fewer than 350,000 distinct CDR3 sequences, 65% detected once. Material for sequencing was peripheral blood. These receptors all come from a man aged 35-49 years with primary liver carcinoma and hepatitis B virus infection. The CDR3 runs from the conserved cysteine through the conserved F or W. Each record gives: J gene, D gene, clone size, V gene, CDR3 protein, CDR3 DNA. A D gene is named only where the DNA matches it firmly. Clone size is given for some rows only: seen once, a few or many times, or a class if the clone is expanded.

J: TRBJ2-1; D: TRBD2; size: few; V: TRBV4-3; CDR3: CASSQAPGGSSYNEQFF; DNA: TGCGCCAGCAGCCAAGCACCGGGAGGGAGCTCCTACAATGAGCAGTTCTTC
J: TRBJ1-2; D: .; size: .; V: TRBV29-1; CDR3: CSVEGEMGWKTNYGYTF; DNA: TGCAGCGTTGAGGGTGAAATGGGATGGAAGACTAACTATGGCTACACTTTC
J: TRBJ2-1; D: TRBD1; size: many; V: TRBV6-5; CDR3: CASSPGTGSLSYNEQFF; DNA: TGTGCCAGCAGTCCCGGGACAGGATCGCTCTCCTACAATGAGCAGTTCTTC
J: TRBJ1-6; D: TRBD1; size: .; V: TRBV5-1; CDR3: CASSLAGQGVNSPLHF; DNA: TGCGCCAGCAGCTTGGCAGGACAGGGAGTTAATTCACCCCTCCACTTT
J: TRBJ1-2; D: TRBD1; size: .; V: TRBV12-3/TRBV12-4; CDR3: CASSLTRGENYGYTF; DNA: TGTGCCAGCAGCCTTACCAGGGGGGAAAACTATGGCTACACCTTC
J: TRBJ1-4; D: .; size: few; V: TRBV28; CDR3: CASSVGHREKLFF; DNA: TGTGCCAGCAGTGTAGGACATAGGGAAAAACTGTTTTTT
J: TRBJ2-1; D: .; size: many; V: TRBV5-5; CDR3: CASSYRTGNEQFF; DNA: TGTGCCAGCAGCTACCGAACGGGCAATGAGCAGTTCTTC
J: TRBJ2-5; D: .; size: .; V: TRBV4-2; CDR3: CASSPSGVKQENQYF; DNA: TGTGCCAGCAGCCCTTCGGGAGTGAAGCAAGAGAACCAGTACTTC
J: TRBJ1-5; D: TRBD1; size: many; V: TRBV12-3/TRBV12-4; CDR3: CASSSSGGDQPQHF; DNA: TGTGCCAGCAGTTCCTCAGGGGGCGATCAGCCCCAGCATTTT
J: TRBJ1-1; D: .; size: .; V: TRBV14; CDR3: CASSQGGGPAFF; DNA: TGTGCCAGCAGCCAAGGCGGAGGGCCAGCTTTCTTT
J: TRBJ1-1; D: .; size: few; V: TRBV5-6; CDR3: CASSSDRSEAFF; DNA: TGTGCCAGCAGCTCCGACAGGAGTGAAGCTTTCTTT
J: TRBJ2-7; D: .; size: .; V: TRBV6-5; CDR3: CASIRWSGGPAGNKQYF; DNA: TGTGCCAGTATTCGGTGGTCAGGAGGGCCGGCCGGCAACAAGCAGTACTTC
J: TRBJ2-2; D: .; size: many; V: TRBV29-1; CDR3: CSVVGGGTGELFF; DNA: TGCAGCGTTGTGGGGGGCGGAACCGGGGAGCTGTTTTTT
J: TRBJ1-1; D: .; size: .; V: TRBV4-3; CDR3: CASSQEFRRRTEAFF; DNA: TGCGCCAGCAGCCAAGAGTTCAGGAGAAGAACTGAAGCTTTCTTT
J: TRBJ2-2; D: TRBD1; size: .; V: TRBV5-1; CDR3: CASSLMTGDAGELFF; DNA: TGCGCCAGCAGCTTAATGACAGGGGACGCCGGGGAGCTGTTTTTT
J: TRBJ1-1; D: .; size: .; V: TRBV7-9; CDR3: CVSSPARNEAFF; DNA: TGTGTCAGCAGCCCCGCCAGGAATGAAGCTTTCTTT
J: TRBJ2-3; D: .; size: .; V: TRBV30; CDR3: CACSSSRRGDTQYF; DNA: TGTGCCTGCTCCTCTAGTAGGAGAGGGGATACGCAGTATTTT
J: TRBJ1-4; D: .; size: .; V: TRBV28; CDR3: CASVPSGDEKLFF; DNA: TGTGCCAGCGTTCCCTCGGGCGACGAAAAACTGTTTTTT
J: TRBJ1-1; D: TRBD1; size: many; V: TRBV29-1; CDR3: CSARTGLDTEAFF; DNA: TGCAGCGCCAGGACAGGGTTGGACACTGAAGCTTTCTTT
J: TRBJ2-3; D: .; size: .; V: TRBV7-9; CDR3: CASRPGAGPNTQYF; DNA: TGTGCCAGCAGACCCGGGGCTGGTCCGAATACGCAGTATTTT
J: TRBJ2-1; D: TRBD1; size: .; V: TRBV20-1; CDR3: CSALGQGTLNEQFF; DNA: TGCAGTGCACTTGGACAGGGTACGTTAAATGAGCAGTTCTTC
J: TRBJ1-2; D: .; size: many; V: TRBV6-5; CDR3: CASSLDSTNYGYTF; DNA: TGTGCCAGCAGCTTAGACAGCACTAACTATGGCTACACCTTC
J: TRBJ2-4; D: TRBD1; size: .; V: TRBV5-6; CDR3: CASSRTGDKNIQYF; DNA: TGTGCCAGCAGCCGGACAGGGGACAAAAACATTCAGTACTTC
J: TRBJ1-2; D: .; size: many; V: TRBV4-1; CDR3: CASSPTGTYGYTF; DNA: TGCGCCAGCAGCCCGACCGGGACGTATGGCTACACCTTC
J: TRBJ1-1; D: TRBD1; size: many; V: TRBV6-6; CDR3: CASSYTTGGEAFF; DNA: TGTGCCAGCAGTTACACGACAGGGGGGGAAGCTTTCTTT
J: TRBJ1-2; D: .; size: once; V: TRBV29-1; CDR3: CSVETRGGYIF; DNA: TGCAGCGTTGAGACACGGGGCGGCTACATCTTC
J: TRBJ1-3; D: .; size: .; V: TRBV11-1; CDR3: CASSPDGGSGNTIYF; DNA: TGTGCCAGCAGTCCGGACGGGGGCTCTGGAAACACCATATATTTT
J: TRBJ2-7; D: TRBD1; size: .; V: TRBV10-2; CDR3: CAAYMTGGTYEQYF; DNA: TGCGCCGCATACATGACAGGGGGTACCTACGAGCAGTACTTC
J: TRBJ1-1; D: .; size: many; V: TRBV6-1; CDR3: CASTPGPQNTEAFF; DNA: TGTGCCAGCACTCCGGGACCGCAGAACACTGAAGCTTTCTTT
J: TRBJ2-7; D: .; size: many; V: TRBV4-2; CDR3: CASSLGGPEDYEQYF; DNA: TGTGCCAGCAGCCTAGGGGGACCGGAGGACTACGAGCAGTACTTC
J: TRBJ2-3; D: TRBD2; size: many; V: TRBV11-2; CDR3: CASSSTSGSGADTQYF; DNA: TGTGCCAGCAGCTCGACTAGCGGGAGTGGCGCAGATACGCAGTATTTT
J: TRBJ2-7; D: TRBD2; size: few; V: TRBV11-2; CDR3: CASSPSGRSYEQYF; DNA: TGTGCCAGCAGCCCCAGCGGGAGAAGCTACGAGCAGTACTTC
J: TRBJ2-2; D: .; size: .; V: TRBV11-3; CDR3: CASNFLGGNIGELFF; DNA: TGTGCCAGCAACTTTCTCGGCGGGAACATCGGGGAGCTGTTTTTT
J: TRBJ2-7; D: .; size: few; V: TRBV5-1; CDR3: CASSLEGSGYEQYF; DNA: TGCGCCAGCAGCTTGGAAGGATCGGGTTACGAGCAGTACTTC
J: TRBJ2-7; D: .; size: few; V: TRBV28; CDR3: CASARDITFNYEQYF; DNA: TGTGCCAGCGCCCGGGACATCACGTTTAACTACGAGCAGTACTTC
J: TRBJ1-2; D: .; size: .; V: TRBV12-3/TRBV12-4; CDR3: CASSLTVSGYIF; DNA: TGTGCCAGCAGTTTGACCGTCTCTGGCTACATCTTC
J: TRBJ1-2; D: .; size: many; V: TRBV4-2; CDR3: CASSQGVSPTYGYTF; DNA: TGTGCCAGCAGCCAAGGGGTCAGTCCGACCTATGGCTACACCTTC
J: TRBJ1-2; D: .; size: many; V: TRBV6-1; CDR3: CASRLAGLNYGYTF; DNA: TGTGCCAGCAGATTGGCAGGGCTGAACTATGGCTACACCTTC
J: TRBJ2-6; D: .; size: .; V: TRBV28; CDR3: CATTQNREWGANVLTF; DNA: TGTGCCACCACCCAGAACAGGGAATGGGGGGCCAACGTCCTGACTTTC
J: TRBJ1-2; D: .; size: once; V: TRBV20-1; CDR3: CSARGSDYGYTF; DNA: TGCAGTGCTAGGGGTAGTGACTATGGCTACACTTTC
J: TRBJ1-1; D: TRBD1; size: .; V: TRBV5-4; CDR3: CASSPGQGNTEAFF; DNA: TGTGCCAGCAGCCCGGGACAGGGGAACACTGAAGCTTTCTTT
J: TRBJ2-2; D: TRBD1; size: few; V: TRBV9; CDR3: CASNRDRVTGELFF; DNA: TGTGCCAGCAACCGGGACAGGGTCACCGGGGAGCTGTTTTTT
J: TRBJ2-3; D: .; size: .; V: TRBV20-1; CDR3: CSASPSTDTQYF; DNA: TGCAGTGCTAGCCCGAGCACAGATACGCAGTATTTT
J: TRBJ1-5; D: .; size: many; V: TRBV10-2; CDR3: CASSERRARWPQHF; DNA: TGCGCCAGCAGTGAGCGTAGGGCCCGGTGGCCCCAGCATTTT
J: TRBJ1-5; D: .; size: few; V: TRBV28; CDR3: CASSLPPGRCNQPQHF; DNA: TGTGCCAGCAGTTTACCCCCAGGGCGATGCAATCAGCCCCAGCATTTT